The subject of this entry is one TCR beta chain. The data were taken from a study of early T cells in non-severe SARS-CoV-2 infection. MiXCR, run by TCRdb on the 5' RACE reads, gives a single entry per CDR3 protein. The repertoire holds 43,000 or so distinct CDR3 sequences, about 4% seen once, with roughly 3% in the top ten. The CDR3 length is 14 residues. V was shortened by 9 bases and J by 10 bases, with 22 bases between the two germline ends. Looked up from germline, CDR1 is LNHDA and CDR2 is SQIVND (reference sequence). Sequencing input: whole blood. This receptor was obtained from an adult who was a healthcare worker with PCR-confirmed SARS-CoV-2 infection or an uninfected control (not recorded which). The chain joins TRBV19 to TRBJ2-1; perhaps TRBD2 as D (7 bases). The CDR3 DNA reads TGTGCCAGCGCGAGGGGGGGCGACCTCCAAGAGCAGTTCTTC. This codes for CASARGGDLQEQFF.